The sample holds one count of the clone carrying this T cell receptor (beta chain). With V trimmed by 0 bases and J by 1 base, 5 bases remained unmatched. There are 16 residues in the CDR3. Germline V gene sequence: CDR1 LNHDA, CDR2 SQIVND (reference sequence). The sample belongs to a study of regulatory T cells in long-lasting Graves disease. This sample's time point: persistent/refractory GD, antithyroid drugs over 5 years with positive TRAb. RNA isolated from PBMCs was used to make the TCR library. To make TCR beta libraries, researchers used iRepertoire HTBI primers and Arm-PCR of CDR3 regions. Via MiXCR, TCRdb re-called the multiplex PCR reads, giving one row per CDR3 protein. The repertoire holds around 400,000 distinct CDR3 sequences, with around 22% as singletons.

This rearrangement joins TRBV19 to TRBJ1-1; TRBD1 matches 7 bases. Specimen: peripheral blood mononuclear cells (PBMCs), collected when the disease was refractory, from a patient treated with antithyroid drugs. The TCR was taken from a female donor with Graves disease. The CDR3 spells CASSIDPGQTNTEAFF. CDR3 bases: TGTGCCAGTAGTATAGACCCGGGACAGACGAACACTGAAGCTTTCTTT.